These 22 T cell receptor beta chains originate from one sample sequenced in a study of blood T cell repertoires in COVID-19. Clones were sequenced by immunoSEQ multiplex PCR, and TCRdb holds only the in-frame ones, with some missing. The sample includes about half a million clones, 80% to 90% of them seen just once. Sequences were obtained from peripheral blood. The source of these receptors is a human donor in a cohort sampled during active COVID-19.

The chain links TRBV19 to TRBJ1-1; 8 nucleotides line up with TRBD1. Germline CDR1 LNHDA, CDR2 SQIVND (reference sequence). V shed 5 bases, J shed 7 bases, and the junction held 9 bases outside the gene matches. This CDR3 contains 14 residues. CDR3 region: CASSFRQGRNEAFF. CDR3 sequence (DNA): TGTGCCAGTAGTTTTCGACAGGGGAGGAATGAAGCTTTCTTT.

This chain connects TRBV28 to TRBJ2-7, with 8 bases aligning to TRBD1. The germline gives CDR1 MDHEN, CDR2 SYDVKM. V dropped 7 bases and J dropped 4; count of bases not matched to a gene: 9. The CDR3 has 14 amino acids. In DNA form, the CDR3 reads TGTGCCAGCAATCGTGACAGGGGAATTTACGAGCAGTACTTC. Its protein is CASNRDRGIYEQYF.

The J gene is TRBJ1-2, the V gene TRBV19; tentative D call: TRBD1 (6 bases). The V end lost 2 bases, the J end lost 7 bases, and 11 bases lay between the germline ends. The CDR3 has 13 residues. Germline CDR1 and CDR2: LNHDA and SQIVND (reference sequence). The CDR3 reads CASSISGASGYTF. The CDR3 nucleotides read TGTGCCAGTAGTATATCAGGGGCAAGTGGCTACACCTTC.

This clone was detected once. The chain is built from TRBV4-2 and TRBJ2-7; D is possibly TRBD2 (6 bases). Germline CDR1 reads LGHNA; CDR2 reads YNFKEQ. The ends were cut back, 1 base at V and 1 base at J, with 14 bases in the middle. The CDR3 loop spans 16 amino acids. The CDR3 region has the DNA TGTGCCAGCAGCCAAGTCGCACTAGCAACTTCCTACGAGCAGTACTTC. It is translated as CASSQVALATSYEQYF.

The V call is TRBV4-3, the J call TRBJ2-7; D unclear. The germline V and J ends were trimmed by 0 bases and 6 bases, with 9 bases remaining between them. The CDR3 extends over 13 amino acids. Germline CDR1 and CDR2: LGHNA and YSLEER. The CDR3 here is CASSQEEASEQYF. The CDR3 coding sequence is TGCGCCAGCAGCCAAGAAGAAGCGAGCGAGCAGTACTTC.

The chain uses TRBV27 and TRBJ2-7, with TRBD1 identical over 7 bases. The CDR3 contains 15 residues. The V gene's germline CDR1 is MNHEY and CDR2 SMNVEV (reference sequence). V dropped 5 bases and J dropped 9; count of bases not matched to a gene: 16. Written as DNA, the CDR3 is TGTGCCAGCAGTCAATCCGGGACAGTCCTCACGGGGCAGTACTTC. As protein: CASSQSGTVLTGQYF.

The chain uses TRBV6-5 and TRBJ1-1, with TRBD1 matching over 7 bases. V lost 0 bases and J lost 3; bases outside the gene matches: 4. This CDR3 region has 15 residues. Germline V gene sequence: CDR1 MNHEY, CDR2 SVGAGI. The CDR3 bases are TGTGCCAGCAGTTACTCTCCAGGGGGTGACACTGAAGCTTTCTTT. Amino acids: CASSYSPGGDTEAFF.

J is TRBJ2-2 and V is TRBV7-3, with 7 bases aligning to TRBD2. CDR1 is SGHTA and CDR2 is FQGTGA in the germline V gene. This CDR3 is built from 14 residues. V was pared by 0 bases and J by 6 bases, with 1 base of the junction left unmatched. The CDR3 reads CASSLTGGAGELFF. The CDR3 DNA sequence: TGTGCCAGCAGCTTAACGGGAGGGGCCGGGGAGCTGTTTTTT. Looking up the rest from reference TRBV7-3 and TRBJ2-2 gives the full variable domain: GAGVSQTPSNKVTEKGKYVELRCDPISGHTALYWYRQSLGQGPEFLIYFQGTGAADDSGLPNDRFFAVRPEGSVSTLKIQRTERGDSAVYLCASSLTGGAGELFFGEGSRLTVL.

V is TRBV23-1 and J is TRBJ2-1; 13 bases are shared with TRBD2. Being an ORF, TRBV23-1 has a function that is uncertain. The CDR3 has 18 amino acids. The ends lost 4 bases at V and 0 bases at J; junction bases unmatched: 6. CDR3 region: CASSPGTSGTSSYNEQFF. The DNA for the CDR3 is TGCGCCAGCAGTCCCGGGACTAGCGGGACGAGCTCCTACAATGAGCAGTTCTTC.

The rearrangement joins TRBV28 to TRBJ2-3, with 7 bases lining up with TRBD2. Germline loops: CDR1 MDHEN, CDR2 SYDVKM. The V and J ends lost 5 bases and 0 bases, in that order; junction bases with no gene match: 2. This CDR3 has 14 residues. CDR3 loop: CASSPSGSTDTQYF. In DNA form, the CDR3 reads TGTGCCAGCAGTCCTAGCGGCAGCACAGATACGCAGTATTTT.

The rearrangement links TRBV30 to TRBJ1-4; D is undetermined. CDR1 GTSNPN and CDR2 SVGIG come from the germline V gene (reference sequence). The CDR3 is 14 amino acids. V lost 2 bases, J lost 4 bases, and 11 bases lay in between. CDR3 sequence (DNA): TGTGCCTGGAGTTCCACCCGGAGTAATGAAAAACTGTTTTTT. This sequence encodes CAWSSTRSNEKLFF.

The J gene is TRBJ2-7, the V gene TRBV7-2; the D gene could be TRBD1 or TRBD2 (6 bases each). The CDR3 has 14 amino acids. Trimming took off 5 bases at V and 3 bases at J, with 14 bases between the two ends. CDR1 SGHTA and CDR2 FQGNSA come from the germline V gene. The CDR3 reads CASSVGGRSYEQYF. The CDR3 DNA sequence: TGTGCCAGCAGCGTAGGGGGGAGGAGCTACGAGCAGTACTTC.

This clone occurred once. The V call is TRBV29-1, the J call TRBJ1-2, with unresolved D. V lost 5 bases to trimming and J lost 6 bases, with 7 bases between them. Germline lookup yields CDR1 SQVTM and CDR2 ANQGSEA. CDR3 size: 10 residues. As DNA, the CDR3 is TGCAGCGTTCGCGGAAATGGCTACACCTTC. Its protein product is CSVRGNGYTF.

This chain uses TRBV3-1 (or the pseudogene TRBV3-2) with TRBJ2-1; tentative D call: TRBD2 (7 bases). Trimming left V 0 bases short and J 12 bases short, with 12 bases between. This CDR3 contains 13 residues. Per the germline V gene, CDR1 is LGHDT and CDR2 is YNNKEL (reference sequence). For the CDR3, the DNA is TGTGCCAGCAGCCAAGATCGTAGGGGGGGGCAGTTCTTC. This codes for CASSQDRRGGQFF.

This clone showed up just a few times. The chain links TRBV27 to TRBJ1-2; 7 nucleotides match TRBD1. Germline CDR1 and CDR2: MNHEY and SMNVEV (reference sequence). The CDR3 contains 14 residues. The junction had 8 bases not matched to a gene; V was cut back by 3 bases and J by 7 bases. The CDR3: CASSLGQFSSGYTF. For the CDR3, the DNA is TGTGCCAGCAGTTTGGGACAGTTCTCTTCTGGCTACACCTTC.

This CDR3 is CASSLEPRTAYTGELFF. CDR3 in DNA: TGCGCCAGCAGCTTGGAGCCTCGGACAGCCTACACCGGGGAGCTGTTTTTT. V is TRBV5-1 and J is TRBJ2-2; a possible D gene is TRBD1 (6 bases). CDR1 and CDR2 from the germline V gene are SGHRS and YFSETQ. Trimming stripped 0 bases from V and 3 bases from J, with 15 bases between. The CDR3 spans 17 residues.

The chain links TRBV7-2 to TRBJ2-2; a weak D match, TRBD2 (6 bases). This CDR3 has 16 residues. The ends were cut back, 1 base at V and 0 bases at J, with 9 bases in the middle. The germline V gene encodes CDR1 SGHTA and CDR2 FQGNSA. For the CDR3, the DNA is TGTGCCAGCAGCTTAGAGGGAGGACCGAACACCGGGGAGCTGTTTTTT. Protein product: CASSLEGGPNTGELFF. Full variable domain (outside the CDR3, taken from reference TRBV7-2 and TRBJ2-2): GAGVSQSPSNKVTEKGKDVELRCDPISGHTALYWYRQSLGQGLEFLIYFQGNSAPDKSGLPSDRFSAERTGGSVSTLTIQRTQQEDSAVYLCASSLEGGPNTGELFFGEGSRLTVL.

This clone was seen just once. Other DNA sequences of this sample code for an identical CDR3. This chain connects TRBV9 to TRBJ2-3; possibly TRBD2 for D (5 bases). This CDR3 has 14 amino acids. Trimming took 0 bases from V and 4 from J, leaving 9 bases between them. Germline-derived CDR1 and CDR2 are SGDLS and YYNGEE. The CDR3 sequence is CASSVGGSADTQYF. In nucleotides, the CDR3 is TGTGCCAGCAGCGTAGGTGGGAGCGCAGATACGCAGTATTTT.

J is TRBJ1-1 and V is TRBV14, with 9 bases lining up with TRBD1. This CDR3 spans 15 amino acids. After removal of 3 bases from V and 4 bases from J, the junction contained 6 bases not matched to a gene. The germline CDR1 and CDR2 sequences are SGHDN and FVKESK. CDR3 region: CASSQLTGGGTEAFF. CDR3 DNA: TGTGCCAGCAGCCAGTTGACAGGGGGAGGCACTGAAGCTTTCTTT.

The table lists this clone with a count of one. This rearrangement joins TRBV19 to TRBJ2-1, with 8 bases matching TRBD1. The CDR3 length is 13 residues. Losses at the gene ends were 5 bases for V and 7 bases for J; bases not matched to a gene: 4. Germline assignment: CDR1 LNHDA and CDR2 SQIVND (reference sequence). CDR3 bases: TGTGCCAGTAGTGAGGACAGGGAAAATGAGCAGTTCTTC. This sequence encodes CASSEDRENEQFF.

J is TRBJ2-1 and V is TRBV2, with D maybe TRBD1 (5 bases). The CDR3 runs to 16 residues. The V and J ends lost 0 bases and 4 bases respectively, with 13 bases between them. In germline, CDR1 is SNHLY, CDR2 FYNNEI. CDR3 nucleotide sequence: TGTGCCAGCAGTGAAGCGCCCCGGACATTTTACAATGAGCAGTTCTTC. This sequence encodes CASSEAPRTFYNEQFF.

This clone was counted between two and nine times. The rearrangement uses TRBV7-2 and TRBJ2-2; D call uncertain. Per germline, CDR1 SGHTA and CDR2 FQGNSA. V lost 5 bases to trimming and J lost 0 bases, with 7 bases between them. CDR3 length: 14 amino acids. CDR3 in DNA: TGTGCCAGCAGCCACACCACGAACACCGGGGAGCTGTTTTTT. Its protein product is CASSHTTNTGELFF.